The 18 T cell receptor beta chains listed next were all sequenced from one sample in a study of cytomegalovirus exposure and HLA in healthy donors. It was with 60 Vbeta and 13 Jbeta primers that the PCR ran. Using immunoSEQ multiplex PCR, the repertoire was profiled, and TCRdb retains in-frame clones only, with some absent. The sample shows roughly 200,000 clones, roughly 87% of them seen only once. The specimen sequenced was PBMCs. Receptors were obtained from a boy between 2 and 15 years old in good health and CMV-seronegative.

CDR3 in amino acids: CASSVGGGSSTDTQYF. CDR3 nucleotides: TGTGCCAGCAGCGTAGGGGGGGGATCTAGCACAGATACGCAGTATTTT. The rearrangement joins TRBV9 to TRBJ2-3, with 7 bases that match TRBD2. Unmatched junction bases numbered 4, after V lost 0 bases and J lost 0 bases. Per the germline V gene, CDR1 is SGDLS and CDR2 is YYNGEE. The CDR3 is 16 residues long.

CDR3 sequence reads: CASSLWAGKDATF. The CDR3 region has the DNA TGTGCCAGCAGCTTATGGGCAGGGAAGGATGCCACCTTC. The chain has TRBV7-9 and TRBJ1-2, with D tentatively TRBD1 (5 bases). Per germline, CDR1 SEHNR and CDR2 FQNEAQ (reference sequence). The CDR3 is made up of 13 amino acids. V was cut by 2 bases and J by 13 bases, with 17 bases left in between. The full variable domain, in which reference TRBV7-9 and TRBJ1-2 provide the parts outside the CDR3, is DTGVSQNPRHKITKRGQNVTFRCDPISEHNRLYWYRQTLGQGPEFLTYFQNEAQLEKSRLLSDRFSAERPKGSFSTLEIQRTEQGDSAMYLCASSLWAGKDATFGSGTRLTVV.

The chain couples TRBV21-1 to TRBJ2-3; the table gives TRBD1 as D, unverified against the DNA. TRBV21-1 is noted as a pseudogene. This CDR3 region has 15 residues. The CDR3 region is CASSKAARGTDTQYF. The CDR3 DNA is TGTGCCAGCAGCAAAGCTGCCAGGGGCACAGATACGCAGTATTTT.

V is TRBV5-4 and J is TRBJ1-1, with a weak D call TRBD1 (5 bases). Germline V lookup: CDR1 SGHNT, CDR2 YYREEE (reference sequence). This CDR3 region has 16 residues. V was shortened by 2 bases and J by 3 bases, with 17 bases between the two germline ends. The CDR3 coding sequence is TGTGCCAGCAGCTTAGCCTTTAGGGGATCCGACACTGAAGCTTTCTTT. Protein: CASSLAFRGSDTEAFF. Full variable domain (outside the CDR3, taken from reference TRBV5-4 and TRBJ1-1): ETGVTQSPTHLIKTRGQQVTLRCSSQSGHNTVSWYQQALGQGPQFIFQYYREEENGRGNFPPRFSGLQFPNYSSELNVNALELDDSALYLCASSLAFRGSDTEAFFGQGTRLTVV.

The chain links TRBV5-1 to TRBJ1-2; 7 bases align to TRBD1. CDR3 length equals 13 residues. V trimming: 5 bases; J trimming: 7 bases; junction bases outside the gene matches: 8. Germline values: CDR1 SGHRS, CDR2 YFSETQ. The CDR3 region has the DNA TGCGCCAGCAGTTCCGGGACAGTCAGTGGCTACACCTTC. As protein: CASSSGTVSGYTF.

The J gene is TRBJ2-2, the V gene TRBV10-3; D perhaps matches TRBD1 (6 bases). CDR1 is ENHRY, CDR2 SYGVKD, per germline. V lost 5 bases and J lost 2, with 12 bases in between. CDR3 length: 15 amino acids. The CDR3 bases are TGTGCCATCAGTCCCGGGACACATAACACCGGGGAGCTGTTTTTT. Its protein is CAISPGTHNTGELFF.

The chain carries TRBV6-1 and TRBJ1-1, with TRBD1 matching 7 bases. Germline lookup yields CDR1 MNHNS and CDR2 SASEGT. This CDR3 contains 14 residues. Unmatched junction bases numbered 7, after V lost 8 bases and J lost 1 base. Here the CDR3 DNA reads TGTGCCAGCCTAGGGGGACAGTCGAACACTGAAGCTTTCTTT. This codes for CASLGGQSNTEAFF.

The V gene is TRBV19, the J gene TRBJ2-7; 8 bases fit TRBD1. The CDR3 length is 15 residues. J gave up 2 bases and V 1 base, and 4 bases lay outside the gene matches. The germline gives CDR1 LNHDA, CDR2 SQIVND (reference sequence). CDR3 sequence: CASSIGDRGAYEQYF. In DNA form, the CDR3 reads TGTGCCAGTAGTATAGGTGACAGGGGCGCCTACGAGCAGTACTTC.

This clone was seen a few times. The V call is TRBV6-5, the J call TRBJ2-7, with a weak D call TRBD2 (6 bases). The V gene's germline CDR1 is MNHEY and CDR2 SVGAGI. Trimming pared 0 bases from V and 2 bases from J, leaving 14 bases between. The CDR3 is made up of 16 amino acids. Here the CDR3 DNA reads TGTGCCAGCAGTTACTCAGGCGGGGCTCCAACCTACGAGCAGTACTTC. The encoded protein is CASSYSGGAPTYEQYF.

This chain connects TRBV28 to TRBJ2-7; TRBD1 matches at 8 bases. Germline assignment: CDR1 MDHEN and CDR2 SYDVKM. Losses at the gene ends were 6 bases for V and 0 bases for J; bases not matched to a gene: 7. The CDR3 extends over 15 amino acids. For the CDR3, the DNA is TGTGCCAGCAGACCCACAGGGGGTCCCTCCTACGAGCAGTACTTC. This sequence encodes CASRPTGGPSYEQYF. Full variable domain (rest looked up from reference TRBV28 and TRBJ2-7): DVKVTQSSRYLVKRTGEKVFLECVQDMDHENMFWYRQDPGLGLRLIYFSYDVKMKEKGDIPEGYSVSREKKERFSLILESASTNQTSMYLCASRPTGGPSYEQYFGPGTRLTVT.

The chain joins TRBV10-3 to TRBJ1-6, with D possibly TRBD1 on 5 matching bases. The V end lost 0 bases, the J end lost 7 bases, and 10 bases lay between the germline ends. Germline V gives CDR1 ENHRY, CDR2 SYGVKD. The CDR3 totals 15 residues. CDR3 in amino acids: CAISESAGINSPLHF. As DNA, the CDR3 is TGTGCCATCAGTGAGTCAGCAGGGATAAATTCACCCCTCCACTTT.

The gene calls are TRBV30 and TRBJ2-5; TRBD1 aligns across 7 bases. The V and J ends lost 2 bases and 2 bases, in that order; junction bases with no gene match: 14. Germline-derived CDR1 and CDR2 are GTSNPN and SVGIG (reference sequence). The CDR3 runs to 17 residues. The CDR3 is CAWSPQRGPVGQETQYF. The CDR3 DNA sequence: TGTGCCTGGAGTCCACAAAGGGGGCCCGTGGGACAAGAGACCCAGTACTTC. The variable domain in full, with the rest retrieved from reference TRBV30 and TRBJ2-5, is SQTIHQWPATLVQPVGSPLSLECTVEGTSNPNLYWYRQAAGRGLQLLFYSVGIGQISSEVPQNLSASRPQDRQFILSSKKLLLSDSGFYLCAWSPQRGPVGQETQYFGPGTRLLVL.

This sequence joins TRBV18 and TRBJ2-1; 7 bases fit TRBD2. V lost 3 bases, J lost 8 bases, and 13 bases stayed unmatched. The CDR3 extends over 16 amino acids. Germline assignment: CDR1 KGHSH and CDR2 LQKENI. The CDR3 reads CASSPTTSALVYEQFF. For the CDR3, the DNA is TGTGCCAGCTCACCCACCACTAGCGCATTGGTCTATGAGCAGTTCTTC.

This clone is a singleton in its sample. The chain combines TRBV7-8 with TRBJ2-3; 7 bases map to TRBD2. V trimming: 3 bases; J trimming: 1 base; junction bases outside the gene matches: 7. The CDR3 spans 16 residues. Germline V CDR1 and CDR2: SGHVS, FQNEAQ. DNA for the CDR3: TGTGCCAGCAGCTTTCGGTCGGGGGGTGGCACAGATACGCAGTATTTT. Protein: CASSFRSGGGTDTQYF.

CDR3 loop: CASSQVSGVSSYEQYF. The CDR3 DNA is TGCGCCAGCAGCCAAGTTTCGGGGGTCAGCTCCTACGAGCAGTACTTC. V and J are TRBV4-1 and TRBJ2-7; possible D gene TRBD2, 6 bases. The CDR3 runs to 16 residues. V shed 1 base and J shed 0 bases, with 13 bases lying between them. CDR1 MGHRA and CDR2 YSYEKL come from the germline V gene.

This sequence joins TRBV7-3 and TRBJ2-3; 9 bases align to TRBD2. Trimming removed 4 bases from V and 6 bases from J; junction bases left unmatched: 8. CDR3 size: 15 residues. The germline V gene encodes CDR1 SGHTA and CDR2 FQGTGA. The CDR3 nucleotides read TGTGCCAGCAGCTCTCTAGCGGGGAACTCTGATACGCAGTATTTT. This sequence encodes CASSSLAGNSDTQYF. Variable domain in full (rest from reference TRBV7-3 and TRBJ2-3): GAGVSQTPSNKVTEKGKYVELRCDPISGHTALYWYRQSLGQGPEFLIYFQGTGAADDSGLPNDRFFAVRPEGSVSTLKIQRTERGDSAVYLCASSSLAGNSDTQYFGPGTRLTVL.

This chain joins TRBV27 and TRBJ2-1; D is possibly TRBD1 (5 bases). Per the germline V gene, CDR1 is MNHEY and CDR2 is SMNVEV (reference sequence). Trimming cost V 2 bases and J 9 bases, with 17 bases left between them. This CDR3 region has 15 residues. The CDR3 nucleotides read TGTGCCAGCAGTTTAGCCCGTGGGGCAACTGCTGAGCAGTTCTTC. The encoded protein is CASSLARGATAEQFF.

The rearrangement links TRBV5-4 to TRBJ1-1; D is perhaps TRBD1 (5 bases). In germline, CDR1 is SGHNT, CDR2 YYREEE (reference sequence). The CDR3 spans 14 residues. V was trimmed by 7 bases and J by 2 bases, leaving 15 bases between them. Here the CDR3 DNA reads TGTGCCAGCTGTATTCAGGGATCTAACACTGAAGCTTTCTTT. It specifies CASCIQGSNTEAFF.